A selection of T cell receptor beta chains follows, all from one sample in a study of T-cell memory formation after mild COVID-19. TCRdb called the 5' RACE reads again in MiXCR, with one record for every CDR3 protein. In the table there are around 470,000 distinct CDR3 sequences, roughly 20% of which are singletons. Sequenced material: PBMCs or a T cell subset sorted from them (not recorded which). The receptors shown here come from an adult woman who had mild COVID-19 (a few samples of this study predate the infection). Cell type and time point are not known. CDR3s include the opening cysteine and the closing phenylalanine or tryptophan. The D gene is left open where the match is weak. The size field is filled for only some rows; it gives once, few, many or a size class.

cdr3_nt cdr3_aa clone_size d_call j_call v_call
TGCGCCAGCAGTAGACAGGGGGGGATTGGCTACACCTTC CASSRQGGIGYTF NA TRBD1 TRBJ1-2 TRBV23-1
TGCGCCAGCAGCCGAACATCCGAGGAGAGCTATGGCTACACCTTC CASSRTSEESYGYTF few NA TRBJ1-2 TRBV4-3
TGTGCCAGCAGTTACCGGGACTACGGGATCTACGAGCAGTACTTC CASSYRDYGIYEQYF few TRBD2 TRBJ2-7 TRBV6-5
TGCGCCAGCAGCTTGGTCGGGGGGGCGATCAGCACAGATACGCAGTATTTT CASSLVGGAISTDTQYF NA TRBD2 TRBJ2-3 TRBV5-1
TGTGCCTCTCAGGGATTGACAGATACGCAGTATTTT CASQGLTDTQYF NA NA TRBJ2-3 TRBV6-5
TGCGCCAGCAGCTTGGCCGGGACACTGAACACTGAAGCTTTCTTT CASSLAGTLNTEAFF few NA TRBJ1-1 TRBV5-1
TGTGCCAGCAGCTTCTCCGGACAGGGCTCCGGGGAGCTGTTTTTT CASSFSGQGSGELFF many TRBD1 TRBJ2-2 TRBV7-3
TGTGCCAGCAGCCCCCGGGCGCGGACTGAAGCTTTCTTT CASSPRARTEAFF NA NA TRBJ1-1 TRBV13
TGTGCCAGCAGTTCTCGGAGCTTCTCCTACTACGAGCAGTACTTC CASSSRSFSYYEQYF NA NA TRBJ2-7 TRBV6-2/TRBV6-3
TGTGCCAGCAGCAGGGGGCTCAAAGAGACCCAGTACTTC CASSRGLKETQYF many TRBD1 TRBJ2-5 TRBV7-9
TGCGCCAGCAGCGCGGGACTAGCGAGAAACAATGAGCAGTTCTTC CASSAGLARNNEQFF NA TRBD2 TRBJ2-1 TRBV5-1
TGTGCCTGGAGTTTGACAGGGGGCAATCAGCCCCAGCATTTT CAWSLTGGNQPQHF few TRBD1 TRBJ1-5 TRBV30
TGTGCCAGCAGCATAAGGACACAGGGTGAAGCTTTCTTT CASSIRTQGEAFF NA NA TRBJ1-1 TRBV5-5
TGTGCCAGCAGCTTGGTGCCACCCGGACAATTGAACACTGAAGCTTTCTTT CASSLVPPGQLNTEAFF few NA TRBJ1-1 TRBV5-5
TGTGCCAGAGGATGGGGCAGGTTGGGTCGCTCTGGGGCCAACGTCCTGACTTTC CARGWGRLGRSGANVLTF NA NA TRBJ2-6 TRBV27
TGTGCCAGCAGTTACTCGTTGGCGTTTACGAACTATGGCTACACCTTC CASSYSLAFTNYGYTF NA NA TRBJ1-2 TRBV6-5
TGTGCCACCAGTGATCGGCGGGAGGATATCTACAATGAGCAGTTCTTC CATSDRREDIYNEQFF few TRBD2 TRBJ2-1 TRBV24-1
TGTGCCACCCCTAGCGGATCCCCCCACAATGAGCAGTTCTTC CATPSGSPHNEQFF NA TRBD2 TRBJ2-1 TRBV2
TGTGCCAGCAGCCCCCGGGCCATAACCTACGAGCAGTACTTC CASSPRAITYEQYF NA NA TRBJ2-7 TRBV7-9